Listed here are 11 T cell receptor beta chains from one sample, sequenced in a study of control samples from healthy donors and cancer patients. Profiled with immunoSEQ multiplex PCR; TCRdb holds only in-frame clones, not every one. Counted here are about 150,000 clones, about 91% occurring once; the ten biggest clones make up 2% to 2.5%. The source material was blood. Receptor source: a woman between 35 and 50 years old in good health.

This chain connects TRBV4-1 to TRBJ1-4; 7 bases match TRBD1. With 0 bases clipped from V and 10 bases from J, the junction kept 8 bases outside the gene matches. CDR1 and CDR2 (germline): MGHRA, YSYEKL. The CDR3 length is 15 residues. The CDR3 nucleotides are TGCGCCAGCAGCCAAGATCTGATTCAGGGGGGAAAACTGTTTTTT. It yields the protein CASSQDLIQGGKLFF.

This clone turned up a few times. The chain is built from TRBV18 and TRBJ2-1, with 8 nucleotides matching TRBD2. The trim removed 9 bases at V and 10 bases at J, leaving 11 bases unmatched. CDR1 and CDR2 from the germline V gene are KGHSH and LQKENI. CDR3 length equals 13 residues. The CDR3 protein is CASSGEDPTEQFF. The CDR3 DNA reads TGTGCCAGTAGCGGGGAGGATCCCACCGAGCAGTTCTTC. The entire variable domain, with the rest obtained from reference TRBV18 and TRBJ2-1, is as follows: NAGVMQNPRHLVRRRGQEARLRCSPMKGHSHVYWYRQLPEEGLKFMVYLQKENIIDESGMPKERFSAEFPKEGPSILRIQQVVRGDSAAYFCASSGEDPTEQFFGPGTRLTVL.

The chain has TRBV6-5 and TRBJ1-1; possibly TRBD1 for D (5 bases). The CDR3 has 14 amino acids. V lost 2 bases and J lost 5, with 12 bases in between. The germline CDR1 and CDR2 sequences are MNHEY and SVGAGI. The CDR3 reads CASSYRDPYTEAFF. CDR3 DNA: TGTGCCAGCAGTTACAGGGACCCGTATACTGAAGCTTTCTTT.

The J gene is TRBJ2-7, the V gene TRBV10-3; TRBD1 matches at 12 bases. The CDR3 sequence is 15 residues long. Germline V gives CDR1 ENHRY, CDR2 SYGVKD. V dropped 6 bases and J dropped 2; count of bases not matched to a gene: 5. This chain's CDR3 is CAISPGTGGTYEQYF. For the CDR3, the DNA is TGTGCCATCAGCCCCGGGACAGGGGGCACCTACGAGCAGTACTTC.

The V call is TRBV19, the J call TRBJ2-6; no reliable D call. The CDR3 is 15 amino acids. Germline V gene sequence: CDR1 LNHDA, CDR2 SQIVND (reference sequence). Deletions cut 3 bases from V and 1 base from J, with 7 bases between. This CDR3 is CASSIGQSGANVLTF. DNA for the CDR3: TGTGCCAGTAGTATTGGTCAATCTGGGGCCAACGTCCTGACTTTC. Based on the CDR3 plus reference TRBV19 and TRBJ2-6, the full variable domain is DGGITQSPKYLFRKEGQNVTLSCEQNLNHDAMYWYRQDPGQGLRLIYYSQIVNDFQKGDIAEGYSVSREKKESFPLTVTSAQKNPTAFYLCASSIGQSGANVLTFGAGSRLTVL.

The chain couples TRBV5-1 to TRBJ1-2, with TRBD1 matching over 8 bases. After removal of 4 bases from V and 0 bases from J, the junction contained 2 bases not matched to a gene. The CDR3 runs to 14 residues. Germline assignment: CDR1 SGHRS and CDR2 YFSETQ. Here the CDR3 DNA reads TGCGCCAGCAGCCAGACAGGGGCTAACTATGGCTACACCTTC. Translation gives CASSQTGANYGYTF.

The V call is TRBV7-9, the J call TRBJ1-4, with 7 bases lining up with TRBD1. The CDR3 length is 16 residues. Germline CDR1 and CDR2: SEHNR and FQNEAQ (reference sequence). Trimming cost V 6 bases and J 2 bases; bases outside gene matches: 9. The DNA for the CDR3 is TGTGCCAGCAGATCCCCAACAGGGGCTACTAATGAAAAACTGTTTTTT. Amino acids: CASRSPTGATNEKLFF.

This clone was picked up a small number of times. The same CDR3 can be traced to other DNA sequences in this sample. The CDR3, as DNA: TGTGCCAGCAGTGACTCAGGGACCGGGGAGCTGTTTTTT. Translating gives CASSDSGTGELFF. The chain has TRBV6-4 and TRBJ2-2; D is unclear. CDR3 length: 13 amino acids. Germline CDR1 and CDR2: MRHNA and SNTAGT. The V gene lost 0 bases and the J gene lost 5 bases, with 4 bases spanning the gap.

The genes are TRBV24-1 and TRBJ2-2; D is ambiguous. The germline gives CDR1 KGHDR, CDR2 SFDVKD. The CDR3 is made up of 11 amino acids. Trimming pared 6 bases from V and 7 bases from J, leaving 5 bases between. CDR3 protein: CATSRNGELFF. CDR3 in DNA: TGTGCCACCAGTCGGAACGGGGAGCTGTTTTTT.

The rearrangement joins TRBV7-8 to TRBJ2-5; perhaps TRBD1 as D (6 bases). Germline CDR1 reads SGHVS; CDR2 reads FQNEAQ. The CDR3 runs 13 residues. The ends were cut back, 6 bases at V and 5 bases at J, with 13 bases in the middle. For the CDR3, the DNA is TGTGCCAGCAGGGAAGGGGGTGGGGAGACCCAGTACTTC. It codes for CASREGGGETQYF.

The CDR3: CASSSGQEGGFNEKLFF. In DNA, the CDR3 is TGTGCCAGCAGCTCGGGACAGGAAGGGGGATTTAATGAAAAACTGTTTTTT. The V and J genes are TRBV7-9 and TRBJ1-4, with 8 bases matching TRBD1. Losses at the gene ends were 4 bases for V and 4 bases for J; bases not matched to a gene: 11. Per the germline V gene, CDR1 is SEHNR and CDR2 is FQNEAQ (reference sequence). This CDR3 spans 17 amino acids.